Given below is one T cell receptor (beta chain) in context. This sample is drawn from a study of blood T cell repertoires in COVID-19. Study-wide context: From the United States, Italy and Spain came samples of acute and convalescent COVID-19. PBMCs, B-cell-depleted T cells, or T cells were the source of the cDNA or gDNA that made up the material.

Original methodology: Researchers report that nucleated cell counts were estimated from reference gene primer amplification. This table comes from immunoSEQ multiplex PCR, and its TCRdb copy is limited to in-frame clones, with some not included. For V, J and clone size, that table is used; D and trimming come from the DNA. In the table there are some 700,000 clones, 85% to 90% of which are singletons. Germline values: CDR1 MGHRA, CDR2 YSYEKL. The CDR3 has 18 residues. The germline V and J ends were trimmed by 0 bases and 5 bases, with 19 bases remaining between them. This clonotype was obtained from a woman aged 18-29 years with acute or convalescent COVID-19. The chain is built from TRBV4-1 and TRBJ1-4; a possible D gene is TRBD1 (5 bases). Sequencing used peripheral blood. CDR3 in amino acids: CASSQDGPDTMENEKLFF. CDR3 nucleotides: TGCGCCAGCAGCCAAGATGGTCCGGACACCATGGAGAATGAAAAACTGTTTTTT.